The 30 T cell receptor beta chains in this list originate from one sample, sequenced in a study of blood T cell repertoires in COVID-19 (dated by TCRdb to about 2020). The method was the immunoSEQ multiplex PCR assay. TCRdb's version of the immuneACCESS table is confined to in-frame rearrangements and falls short of the full clone set. An unresolved V gene accounts for under half of the shortfall where checked; the remainder is of unknown origin. The sample table holds 40,000 to 45,000 clones, of which 87% were seen once. Jointly, the top ten make up around 4.5% of the sample. The specimen was peripheral blood. Receptor source: a man aged 55-75 years with acute or convalescent COVID-19.

This clone came up a few times. J is TRBJ1-1 and V is TRBV7-9; D is undetermined. Trimming stripped 5 bases from V and 4 bases from J, with 11 bases between. The CDR3 loop spans 13 amino acids. Per germline, CDR1 SEHNR and CDR2 FQNEAQ (reference sequence). CDR3 sequence: CASSRRGRTEAFF. In nucleotides, the CDR3 is TGTGCCAGCAGCCGAAGAGGTCGCACTGAAGCTTTCTTT.

The chain combines TRBV24-1 with TRBJ1-5; 8 bases line up with TRBD1. The CDR3 length is 19 residues. Trimming cost V 2 bases and J 6 bases; bases outside gene matches: 17. Germline V gene data show CDR1 as KGHDR and CDR2 as SFDVKD. The CDR3 here is CATSDWVSWAGGFTQPQHF. CDR3 nucleotides: TGTGCCACCAGTGATTGGGTAAGTTGGGCAGGGGGCTTTACTCAGCCCCAGCATTTT.

This rearrangement joins TRBV11-3 to TRBJ2-1, with 10 bases matching TRBD2. The CDR3 covers 16 residues. Losses at the gene ends were 5 bases for V and 4 bases for J; bases not matched to a gene: 8. CDR1 is SGHNT, CDR2 YENEEA, per germline. CDR3 loop: CASSPVGAGGYNEQFF. The CDR3 DNA reads TGTGCCAGCAGCCCGGTTGGAGCGGGGGGGTACAATGAGCAGTTCTTC. The full variable domain, rest sourced from reference TRBV11-3 and TRBJ2-1, is EAGVVQSPRYKIIEKKQPVAFWCNPISGHNTLYWYLQNLGQGPELLIRYENEEAVDDSQLPKDRFSAERLKGVDSTLKIQPAELGDSAVYLCASSPVGAGGYNEQFFGPGTRLTVL.

This clone was observed a single time. The chain couples TRBV12-3 or TRBV12-4 to TRBJ1-2; the D gene is possibly TRBD1 (5 bases). This CDR3 has 12 amino acids. V lost 8 bases and J 2 bases, leaving 9 bases between the germline ends. This chain's CDR3 is CASADTNYGYTF. The CDR3 DNA follows: TGTGCCAGCGCGGACACGAACTATGGCTACACCTTC.

The chain recombines TRBV9 with TRBJ1-1, with TRBD1 matching 8 bases. CDR1 is SGDLS and CDR2 is YYNGEE in the germline V gene. The CDR3 contains 15 residues. V gave up 1 base and J gave up 1 base; unmatched junction bases: 3. Written as DNA, the CDR3 is TGTGCCAGCAGCGTACAAGGACAGGGGAACACTGAAGCTTTCTTT. It yields the protein CASSVQGQGNTEAFF.

This clone was seen just once. In DNA, the CDR3 is TGTGCCAGTAGTATCGGGGGTCAAGACACTGAAGCTTTCTTT. This gives the protein CASSIGGQDTEAFF. This chain connects TRBV19 to TRBJ1-1; maybe TRBD1 (5 bases). The CDR3 covers 14 residues. The V and J ends lost 3 bases and 3 bases respectively, with 11 bases between them. Germline V lookup: CDR1 LNHDA, CDR2 SQIVND (reference sequence).

The chain links TRBV19 to TRBJ2-1; 9 bases map to TRBD1. There are 15 residues in the CDR3. Germline V gene sequence: CDR1 LNHDA, CDR2 SQIVND (reference sequence). The J segment lost 1 base and the V segment lost 7 bases, leaving 5 bases of the junction unmatched. CDR3 in DNA: TGTGCCAGTACCTCCGGGACAGGGTCCTACAATGAGCAGTTCTTC. Protein product: CASTSGTGSYNEQFF.

The chain is built from TRBV5-1 and TRBJ1-1; D perhaps matches TRBD1 (6 bases). V shed 6 bases and J shed 1 base, with 19 bases lying between them. CDR1 is SGHRS, CDR2 YFSETQ, per germline. CDR3 size: 16 residues. The CDR3 spells CASTLVGGRGNTEAFF. The CDR3 DNA follows: TGCGCCAGCACCCTGGTCGGGGGGCGCGGGAACACTGAAGCTTTCTTT.

The CDR3 loop reads CAIASGGDYEQYF. The CDR3 nucleotides read TGTGCCATCGCTAGCGGGGGGGACTACGAGCAGTACTTC. This rearrangement joins TRBV10-3 to TRBJ2-7; TRBD2 agrees at 12 bases. The junction had 2 bases not matched to a gene; V was cut back by 8 bases and J by 3 bases. Germline loops: CDR1 ENHRY, CDR2 SYGVKD. The CDR3 spans 13 residues.

This chain connects TRBV5-1 to TRBJ1-1, with a weak D call TRBD1 (5 bases). The CDR3 totals 17 residues. The V and J ends lost 4 bases and 1 base respectively, with 20 bases between them. Germline values: CDR1 SGHRS, CDR2 YFSETQ. CDR3 sequence: CASSPTAMGLSNTEAFF. The DNA for the CDR3 is TGCGCCAGCAGCCCAACTGCTATGGGGCTATCGAACACTGAAGCTTTCTTT.

The sample holds one count of this clone. This chain links TRBV2 with TRBJ2-5; 7 nucleotides align to TRBD2. The J segment lost 4 bases and the V segment lost 7 bases, leaving 9 bases of the junction unmatched. CDR3 size: 14 residues. Per the germline V gene, CDR1 is SNHLY and CDR2 is FYNNEI. The CDR3 loop is CASTDISGSETQYF. DNA for the CDR3: TGTGCCAGCACTGATATTAGCGGGTCAGAGACCCAGTACTTC.

The chain has TRBV6-1 and TRBJ1-4; 7 bases line up with TRBD1. Trimming cost V 3 bases and J 5 bases; bases outside gene matches: 6. The CDR3 extends over 15 amino acids. Germline CDR1 MNHNS, CDR2 SASEGT. CDR3 bases: TGTGCCAGCAGTGATTACGACAGGGTGAATGAAAAACTGTTTTTT. Its translation is CASSDYDRVNEKLFF.

V gene TRBV2 combines with J gene TRBJ1-6; the D is unclear. The germline CDR1 and CDR2 sequences are SNHLY and FYNNEI. The V gene lost 6 bases and the J gene lost 7 bases, with 13 bases spanning the gap. CDR3 length: 14 amino acids. The CDR3, as DNA: TGTGCCAGCAGCCCGGAGGGTAAGAATTCACCCCTCCACTTT. Its translation is CASSPEGKNSPLHF.

This clone was observed a few times. The chain combines TRBV4-3 with TRBJ2-7; 7 nucleotides agree with TRBD1. CDR3 length equals 14 residues. Germline V gene data show CDR1 as LGHNA and CDR2 as YSLEER. Trimming took 4 bases from V and 4 from J; bases not matched to a gene: 7. CDR3 in DNA: TGCGCCAGCAGCCCCTACAGGGGTTCGTACGAGCAGTACTTC. It codes for CASSPYRGSYEQYF.

The V gene is TRBV12-3 or TRBV12-4, the J gene TRBJ2-1; no clear D. Trimming shortened V by 1 base and J by 10 bases, and 11 bases separated the two germline ends. The length of the CDR3 is 13 residues. CDR3 DNA: TGTGCCAGCAGTTTAGAAGCCTCTATAGAGCAGTTCTTC. Translating it yields CASSLEASIEQFF.

This clone has just a few counts. The rearrangement uses TRBV6-5 and TRBJ2-7; 8 bases align to TRBD1. This CDR3 has 15 residues. The V gene end was trimmed by 6 bases and the J gene end by 3 bases; junction bases not matched to a gene: 10. Germline V gene lookup returns CDR1 MNHEY and CDR2 SVGAGI. DNA of the CDR3: TGTGCCAGCAGAGAGAGAGGACAGGGTATCTACGAGCAGTACTTC. This translates into CASRERGQGIYEQYF.

The genes are TRBV7-2 and TRBJ2-3; 9 bases agree with TRBD2. V lost 0 bases and J lost 5; bases outside the gene matches: 9. The CDR3 runs to 17 residues. Germline CDR1 reads SGHTA; CDR2 reads FQGNSA. CDR3 bases: TGTGCCAGCAGCTTAGCCGGGGCGGGGGGGCCAGGAGATACGCAGTATTTT. Protein product: CASSLAGAGGPGDTQYF. Variable domain in full (rest from reference TRBV7-2 and TRBJ2-3): GAGVSQSPSNKVTEKGKDVELRCDPISGHTALYWYRQSLGQGLEFLIYFQGNSAPDKSGLPSDRFSAERTGGSVSTLTIQRTQQEDSAVYLCASSLAGAGGPGDTQYFGPGTRLTVL.

The chain carries TRBV2 and TRBJ2-5; 10 nucleotides line up with TRBD2. Germline trimming cut 6 bases from V and 3 bases from J; bases unmatched to any gene: 7. Germline V gene data show CDR1 as SNHLY and CDR2 as FYNNEI. This CDR3 contains 15 residues. The CDR3 is CASSSPAGGKETQYF. CDR3 bases: TGTGCCAGCAGCAGCCCAGCGGGGGGGAAAGAGACCCAGTACTTC.

V usage is TRBV15 and J usage is TRBJ1-4; no firm D call. This CDR3 is 15 amino acids long. The germline CDR1 and CDR2 sequences are LNHNV and YYDKDF (reference sequence). V dropped 3 bases and J dropped 1 base, with 9 bases sitting between them. Here the CDR3 reads CATSRGDGTNEKLFF. The CDR3 DNA reads TGTGCCACCAGCAGGGGCGACGGAACTAATGAAAAACTGTTTTTT.

The chain recombines TRBV7-2 with TRBJ1-2, with D perhaps matching TRBD1 (5 bases). This CDR3 has 14 amino acids. The germline gives CDR1 SGHTA, CDR2 FQGNSA. The germline V and J ends were trimmed by 10 bases and 4 bases, with 19 bases remaining between them. The CDR3 DNA reads TGTGCCATCCCACGGGGGGGACTCCCCTATGGCTACACCTTC. It is translated as CAIPRGGLPYGYTF.

This sequence joins TRBV9 and TRBJ1-2; 11 positions agree with TRBD1. The CDR3 is made up of 17 amino acids. Germline V CDR1 and CDR2: SGDLS, YYNGEE. The V segment lost 0 bases and the J segment 3 bases; nucleotides outside the gene matches: 7. CDR3 nucleotide sequence: TGTGCCAGCAGCGTAGCTGGGGGACAGGGGGGACACTATGGCTACACCTTC. As protein: CASSVAGGQGGHYGYTF.

V usage is TRBV6-9 and J usage is TRBJ2-7, with TRBD1 matching over 10 bases. The CDR3 has 16 amino acids. In germline, CDR1 is MNHGY, CDR2 SVAAGI. V was pared by 3 bases and J by 3 bases, with 8 bases of the junction left unmatched. The CDR3 region is CASSYPRGQGNYEQYF. The CDR3 nucleotides are TGTGCCAGCAGTTACCCCCGGGGACAGGGGAACTACGAGCAGTACTTC.

The chain carries TRBV30 and TRBJ1-5; D possibly corresponds to TRBD1 (5 bases). CDR3 length equals 18 residues. CDR1 and CDR2 (germline): GTSNPN, SVGIG (reference sequence). V lost 1 base and J lost 2, with 21 bases in between. CDR3 region: CAWSGTAGFLGGNQPQHF. DNA of the CDR3: TGTGCCTGGAGTGGAACCGCGGGGTTCCTGGGGGGCAATCAGCCCCAGCATTTT. The full variable domain, its missing parts supplied by reference TRBV30 and TRBJ1-5, is SQTIHQWPATLVQPVGSPLSLECTVEGTSNPNLYWYRQAAGRGLQLLFYSVGIGQISSEVPQNLSASRPQDRQFILSSKKLLLSDSGFYLCAWSGTAGFLGGNQPQHFGDGTRLSIL.

The CDR3 region has the DNA TGTGCCAGCAGCTTAGGGAGGAGGGGCAATGAGCAGTTCTTC. Translation gives CASSLGRRGNEQFF. This chain joins TRBV13 and TRBJ2-1; D is perhaps TRBD2 (6 bases). This CDR3 is built from 14 residues. Between the trimmed V and J ends, which lost 0 bases and 6 bases, there was a span of 9 bases. Per the germline V gene, CDR1 is PRHDT and CDR2 is FYEKMQ (reference sequence). The full variable domain, with the rest looked up from reference TRBV13 and TRBJ2-1, is AAGVIQSPRHLIKEKRETATLKCYPIPRHDTVYWYQQGPGQDPQFLISFYEKMQSDKGSIPDRFSAQQFSDYHSELNMSSLELGDSALYFCASSLGRRGNEQFFGPGTRLTVL.

The rearrangement uses TRBV6-5 and TRBJ1-1; TRBD1 might be the D (5 bases). The germline gives CDR1 MNHEY, CDR2 SVGAGI. The CDR3 has 12 residues. V was clipped by 6 bases and J by 11 bases, with 16 bases between them. CDR3 coding DNA: TGTGCCAGCAGGCGAACCCAGGGTGGCGCTTTCTTT. It encodes CASRRTQGGAFF.

This clone was recorded once. V usage is TRBV6-5 and J usage is TRBJ1-5, with a possible D match to TRBD1 (5 bases). This CDR3 has 13 amino acids. Looked up from germline, CDR1 is MNHEY and CDR2 is SVGAGI. Trimming took off 6 bases at V and 2 bases at J, with 8 bases between the two ends. CDR3 sequence: CASSTGGNQPQHF. The CDR3 DNA reads as TGTGCCAGCAGCACAGGAGGCAATCAGCCCCAGCATTTT.

The count of this clone is one. V and J are TRBV6-5 and TRBJ1-2; tentatively, D is TRBD1 (6 bases). The germline gives CDR1 MNHEY, CDR2 SVGAGI. This CDR3 spans 13 amino acids. V was pared by 8 bases and J by 5 bases, with 15 bases between. The CDR3 DNA follows: TGTGCCAGCCTAACGGACAGAGTTTATGGCTACACCTTC. This translates into CASLTDRVYGYTF.

In this sample, this clone turned up a few times. The V gene is TRBV5-4, the J gene TRBJ1-3; D unresolved. CDR1 and CDR2 from the germline V gene are SGHNT and YYREEE (reference sequence). This CDR3 is built from 16 residues. V was clipped by 4 bases and J by 4 bases, with 18 bases between them. CDR3 sequence reads: CASSRGSTPGGNTIYF. As DNA, the CDR3 is TGTGCCAGCAGCCGAGGGTCCACCCCGGGGGGAAACACCATATATTTT.

The chain uses TRBV5-1 and TRBJ1-2, with TRBD1 identical over 10 bases. V was clipped by 4 bases and J by 2 bases; unmatched bases: 5. The CDR3 loop spans 15 amino acids. The germline V gene has CDR1 SGHRS and CDR2 YFSETQ. The CDR3 reads CASSQPDRGNYGYTF. CDR3 DNA sequence: TGCGCCAGCAGCCAACCGGACAGGGGGAACTATGGCTACACCTTC.

The chain recombines TRBV2 with TRBJ1-5, with D uncertain. The V gene's germline CDR1 is SNHLY and CDR2 FYNNEI. Trimming took off 4 bases at V and 1 base at J, with 11 bases between the two ends. The CDR3 is 15 amino acids. This CDR3 is CASSGALESNQPQHF. In DNA, the CDR3 is TGTGCCAGCAGTGGCGCCCTAGAAAGCAATCAGCCCCAGCATTTT.